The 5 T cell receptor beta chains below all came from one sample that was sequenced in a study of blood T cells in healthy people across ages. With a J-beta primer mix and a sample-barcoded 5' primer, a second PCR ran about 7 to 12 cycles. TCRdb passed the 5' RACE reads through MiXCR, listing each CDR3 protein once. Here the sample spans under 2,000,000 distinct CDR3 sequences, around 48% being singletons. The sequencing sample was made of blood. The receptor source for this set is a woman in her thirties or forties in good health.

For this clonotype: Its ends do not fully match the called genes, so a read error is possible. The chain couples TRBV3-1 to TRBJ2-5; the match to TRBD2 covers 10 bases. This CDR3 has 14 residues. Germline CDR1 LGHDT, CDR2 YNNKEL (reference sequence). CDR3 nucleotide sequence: TGTACCAGCGCAAGCGGGGGGGCCTCGCAGACCCAGTACTTC. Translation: CTSASGGASQTQYF.

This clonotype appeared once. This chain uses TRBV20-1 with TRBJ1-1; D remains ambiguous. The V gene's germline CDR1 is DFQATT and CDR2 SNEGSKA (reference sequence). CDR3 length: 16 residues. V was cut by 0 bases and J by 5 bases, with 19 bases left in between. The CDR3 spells CSARDRAAPGSTEAFF. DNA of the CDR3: TGCAGTGCTAGAGATAGGGCTGCTCCGGGGAGTACTGAAGCTTTCTTT.

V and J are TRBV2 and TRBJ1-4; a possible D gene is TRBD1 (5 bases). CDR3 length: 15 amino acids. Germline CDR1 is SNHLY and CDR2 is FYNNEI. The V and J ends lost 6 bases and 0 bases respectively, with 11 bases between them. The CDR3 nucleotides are TGTGCCAGCAGAGAGGGGTCTGCAACTAATGAAAAACTGTTTTTT. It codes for CASREGSATNEKLFF.

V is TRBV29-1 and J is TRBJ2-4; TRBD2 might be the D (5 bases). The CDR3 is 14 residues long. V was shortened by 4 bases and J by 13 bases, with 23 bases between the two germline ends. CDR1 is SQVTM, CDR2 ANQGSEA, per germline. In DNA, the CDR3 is TGCAGCGTTGTCGTCGGGGTCCCCTACAATGAGCAGTACTTC. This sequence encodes CSVVVGVPYNEQYF.

The DNA of the CDR3 is TGTGCCAGCAGTGAATGGGAGCGGGGGGGCGTTGGGAAGTCGGAGCAGTACTTC. It is translated as CASSEWERGGVGKSEQYF. The chain employs TRBV6-1 and TRBJ2-5; 10 nucleotides line up with TRBD2. Losses at the gene ends were 2 bases for V and 11 bases for J; bases not matched to a gene: 20. This CDR3 is 18 amino acids long. From germline, CDR1 is MNHNS and CDR2 SASEGT.